This T cell receptor beta chain is drawn from a study of T cell changes during pregnancy in multiple sclerosis. CDR3 size: 13 residues. Germline assignment: CDR1 LGHNA and CDR2 YSLEER. V shed 2 bases and J shed 7 bases, with 11 bases lying between them. Generated by immunoSEQ multiplex PCR, the TCRdb table keeps only in-frame clones and is missing some. The sample consists of roughly 58,000 clones, about nine tenths of them appearing once. The receptor comes from a female donor in good health, enrolled as a control in a pregnancy study. This sample comprised CD4+ T cells from peripheral blood mononuclear cells, obtained after pregnancy. The V gene is TRBV4-3, the J gene TRBJ1-1; tentatively, D is TRBD1 (6 bases). In nucleotides, the CDR3 is TGCGCCAGCAGCCAATCGCCGGGACATGAAGCTTTCTTT. This encodes CASSQSPGHEAFF.